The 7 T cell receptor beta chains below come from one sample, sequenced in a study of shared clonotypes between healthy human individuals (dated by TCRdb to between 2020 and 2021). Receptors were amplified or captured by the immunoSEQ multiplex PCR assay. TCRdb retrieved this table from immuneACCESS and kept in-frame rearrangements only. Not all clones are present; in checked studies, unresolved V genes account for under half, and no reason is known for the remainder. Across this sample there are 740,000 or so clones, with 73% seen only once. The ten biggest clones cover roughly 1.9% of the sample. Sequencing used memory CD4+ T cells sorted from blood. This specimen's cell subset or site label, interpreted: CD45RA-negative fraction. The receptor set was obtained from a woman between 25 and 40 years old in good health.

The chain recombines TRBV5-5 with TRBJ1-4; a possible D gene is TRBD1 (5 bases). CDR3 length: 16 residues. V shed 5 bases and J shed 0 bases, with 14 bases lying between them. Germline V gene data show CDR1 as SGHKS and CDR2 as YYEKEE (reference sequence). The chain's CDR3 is CASRKSRQTTNEKLFF. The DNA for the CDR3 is TGTGCCAGCAGGAAGTCCCGACAGACAACTAATGAAAAACTGTTTTTT.

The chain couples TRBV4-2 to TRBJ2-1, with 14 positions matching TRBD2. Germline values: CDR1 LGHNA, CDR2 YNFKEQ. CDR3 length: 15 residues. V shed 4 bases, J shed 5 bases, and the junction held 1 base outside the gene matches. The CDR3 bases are TGTGCCAGCAGCCCGGGACTAGCGGGAGACAATGAGCAGTTCTTC. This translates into CASSPGLAGDNEQFF.

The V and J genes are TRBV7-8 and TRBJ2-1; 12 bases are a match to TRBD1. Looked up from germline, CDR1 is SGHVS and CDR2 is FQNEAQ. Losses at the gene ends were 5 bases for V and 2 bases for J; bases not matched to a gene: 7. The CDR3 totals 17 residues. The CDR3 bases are TGTGCCAGCAGCCTTCGGGGACAGGGGGCCACCTACAATGAGCAGTTCTTC. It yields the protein CASSLRGQGATYNEQFF.

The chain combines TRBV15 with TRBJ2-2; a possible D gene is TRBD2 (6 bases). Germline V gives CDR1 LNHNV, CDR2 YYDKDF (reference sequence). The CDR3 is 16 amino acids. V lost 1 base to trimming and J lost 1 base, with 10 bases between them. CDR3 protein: CATSRGDSGNTGELFF. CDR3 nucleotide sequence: TGTGCCACCAGCAGAGGGGATAGCGGGAACACCGGGGAGCTGTTTTTT.

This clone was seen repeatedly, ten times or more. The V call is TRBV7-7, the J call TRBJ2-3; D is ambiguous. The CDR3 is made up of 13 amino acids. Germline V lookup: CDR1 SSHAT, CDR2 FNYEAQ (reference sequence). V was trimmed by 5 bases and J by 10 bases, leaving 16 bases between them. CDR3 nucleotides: TGTGCCAGCAGCCCGGGCCCGCGAGAGGCGCAGTATTTT. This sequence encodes CASSPGPREAQYF.

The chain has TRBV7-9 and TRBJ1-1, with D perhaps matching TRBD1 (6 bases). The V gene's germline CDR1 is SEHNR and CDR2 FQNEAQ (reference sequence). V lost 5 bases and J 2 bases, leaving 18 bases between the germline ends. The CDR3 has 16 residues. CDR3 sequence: CASSQPYGQLNTEAFF. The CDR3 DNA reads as TGTGCCAGCAGCCAACCCTATGGACAGCTTAACACTGAAGCTTTCTTT. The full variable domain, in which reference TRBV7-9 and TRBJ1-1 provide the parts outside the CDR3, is DTGVSQNPRHKITKRGQNVTFRCDPISEHNRLYWYRQTLGQGPEFLTYFQNEAQLEKSRLLSDRFSAERPKGSFSTLEIQRTEQGDSAMYLCASSQPYGQLNTEAFFGQGTRLTVV.

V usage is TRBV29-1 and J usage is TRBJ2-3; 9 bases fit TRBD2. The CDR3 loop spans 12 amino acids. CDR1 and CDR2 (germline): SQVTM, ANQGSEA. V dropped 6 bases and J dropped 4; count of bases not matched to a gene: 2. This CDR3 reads CSVAGGADTQYF. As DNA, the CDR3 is TGCAGCGTAGCGGGAGGTGCAGATACGCAGTATTTT.